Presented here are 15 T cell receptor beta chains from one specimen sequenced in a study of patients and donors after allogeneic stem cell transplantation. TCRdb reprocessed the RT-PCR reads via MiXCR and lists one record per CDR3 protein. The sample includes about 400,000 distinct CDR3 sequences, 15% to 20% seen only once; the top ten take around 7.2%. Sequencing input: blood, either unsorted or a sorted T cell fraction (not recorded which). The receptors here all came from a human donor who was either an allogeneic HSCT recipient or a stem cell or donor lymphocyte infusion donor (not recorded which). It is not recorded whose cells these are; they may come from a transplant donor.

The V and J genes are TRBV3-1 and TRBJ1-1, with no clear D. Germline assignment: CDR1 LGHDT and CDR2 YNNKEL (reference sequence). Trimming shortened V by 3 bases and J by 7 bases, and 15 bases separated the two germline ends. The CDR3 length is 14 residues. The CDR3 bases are TGTGCCAGCAGCCACCGGGCCCTTTCGGGTGAAGCTTTCTTT. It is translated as CASSHRALSGEAFF.

CDR3 nucleotide sequence: TGTGCCAGCACCATGAACCTCCAAGAGACCCAGTACTTC. This translates into CASTMNLQETQYF. This chain connects TRBV7-8 to TRBJ2-5; D is ambiguous. The V gene's germline CDR1 is SGHVS and CDR2 FQNEAQ. The CDR3 is made up of 13 amino acids. V lost 7 bases and J lost 1, with 10 bases in between.

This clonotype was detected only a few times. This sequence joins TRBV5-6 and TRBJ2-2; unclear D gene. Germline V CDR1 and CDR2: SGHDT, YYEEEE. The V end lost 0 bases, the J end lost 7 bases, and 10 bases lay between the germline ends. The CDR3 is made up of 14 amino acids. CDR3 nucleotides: TGTGCCAGCAGCTTGGCCAAGGGAATCGGGGAGCTGTTTTTT. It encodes CASSLAKGIGELFF.

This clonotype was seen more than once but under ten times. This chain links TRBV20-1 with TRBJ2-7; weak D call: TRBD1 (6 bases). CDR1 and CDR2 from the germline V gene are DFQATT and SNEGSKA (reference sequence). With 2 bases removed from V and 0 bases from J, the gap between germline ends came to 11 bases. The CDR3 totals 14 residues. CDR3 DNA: TGCAGTGCTAGAAAAGACAGGCCCTCCTACGAGCAGTACTTC. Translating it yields CSARKDRPSYEQYF.

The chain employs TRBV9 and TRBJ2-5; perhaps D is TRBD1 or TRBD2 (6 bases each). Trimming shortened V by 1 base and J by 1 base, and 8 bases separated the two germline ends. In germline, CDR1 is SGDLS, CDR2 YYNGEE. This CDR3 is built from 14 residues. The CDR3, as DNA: TGTGCCAGCAGCGTACCGGGGGCCCAAGAGACCCAGTACTTC. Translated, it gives CASSVPGAQETQYF.

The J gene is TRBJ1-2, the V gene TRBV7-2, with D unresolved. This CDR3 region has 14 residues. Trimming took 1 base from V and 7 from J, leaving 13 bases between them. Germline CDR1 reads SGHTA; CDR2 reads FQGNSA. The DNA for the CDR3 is TGTGCCAGCAGCTTAGTCGGCAGGTCAATTGGCTACACCTTC. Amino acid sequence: CASSLVGRSIGYTF.

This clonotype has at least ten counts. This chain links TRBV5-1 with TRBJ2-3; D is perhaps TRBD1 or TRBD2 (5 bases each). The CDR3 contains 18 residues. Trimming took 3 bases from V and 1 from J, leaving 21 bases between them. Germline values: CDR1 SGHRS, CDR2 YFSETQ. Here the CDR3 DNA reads TGCGCCAGCAGCTCGCCAAAGGGTATCCAGGGAGGCACAGATACGCAGTATTTT. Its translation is CASSSPKGIQGGTDTQYF.

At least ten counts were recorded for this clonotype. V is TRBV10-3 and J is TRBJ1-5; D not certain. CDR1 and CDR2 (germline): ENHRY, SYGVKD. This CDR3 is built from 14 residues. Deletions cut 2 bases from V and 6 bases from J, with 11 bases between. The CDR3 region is CAISEGRIGQPQHF. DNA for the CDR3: TGTGCCATCAGTGAGGGCAGGATAGGTCAGCCCCAGCATTTT.

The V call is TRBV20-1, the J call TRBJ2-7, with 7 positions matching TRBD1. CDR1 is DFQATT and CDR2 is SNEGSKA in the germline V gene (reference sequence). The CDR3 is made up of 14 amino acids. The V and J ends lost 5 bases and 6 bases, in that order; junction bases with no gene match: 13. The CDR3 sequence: CSAHSGRGRSEQYF. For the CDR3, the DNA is TGCAGTGCTCACTCCGGAAGGGGGCGCTCCGAGCAGTACTTC.

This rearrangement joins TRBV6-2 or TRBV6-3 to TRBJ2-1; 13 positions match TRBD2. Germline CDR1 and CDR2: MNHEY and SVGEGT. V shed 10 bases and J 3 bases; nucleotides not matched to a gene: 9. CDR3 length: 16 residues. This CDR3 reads CANAGTSGALYNEQFF. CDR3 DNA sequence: TGTGCCAACGCCGGGACTAGCGGGGCTCTCTACAATGAGCAGTTCTTC.

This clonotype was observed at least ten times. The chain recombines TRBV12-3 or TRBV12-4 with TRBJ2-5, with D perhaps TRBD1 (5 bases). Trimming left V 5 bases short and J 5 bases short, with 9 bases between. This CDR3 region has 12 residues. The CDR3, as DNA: TGTGCCAGCAGTCCGGACATGGAGACCCAGTACTTC. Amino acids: CASSPDMETQYF.

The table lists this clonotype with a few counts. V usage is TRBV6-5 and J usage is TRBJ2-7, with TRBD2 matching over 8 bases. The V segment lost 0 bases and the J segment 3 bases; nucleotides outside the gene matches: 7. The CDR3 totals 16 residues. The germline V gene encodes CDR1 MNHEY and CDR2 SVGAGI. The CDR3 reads CASSYSALAAGYEQYF. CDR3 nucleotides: TGTGCCAGCAGTTACTCAGCACTAGCGGCGGGCTACGAGCAGTACTTC.

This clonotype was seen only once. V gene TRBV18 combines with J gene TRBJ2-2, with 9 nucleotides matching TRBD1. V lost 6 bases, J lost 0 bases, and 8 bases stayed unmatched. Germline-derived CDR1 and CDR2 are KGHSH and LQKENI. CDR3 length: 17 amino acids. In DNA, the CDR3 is TGTGCCAGCTCCCGGGGGACAGGGTCTTCGAACACCGGGGAGCTGTTTTTT. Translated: CASSRGTGSSNTGELFF.

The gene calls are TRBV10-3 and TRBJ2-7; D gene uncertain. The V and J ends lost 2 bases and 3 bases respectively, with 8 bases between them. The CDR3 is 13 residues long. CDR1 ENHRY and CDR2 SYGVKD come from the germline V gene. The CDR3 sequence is CAISEANSYEQYF. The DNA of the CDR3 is TGTGCCATCAGTGAGGCAAACAGCTACGAGCAGTACTTC.

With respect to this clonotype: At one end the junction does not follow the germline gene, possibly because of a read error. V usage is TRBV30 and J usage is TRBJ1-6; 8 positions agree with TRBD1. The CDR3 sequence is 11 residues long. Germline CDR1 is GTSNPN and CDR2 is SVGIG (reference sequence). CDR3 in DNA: TGTGCCTGGAGTGTCCGGACAGGGAGGTACTTT. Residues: CAWSVRTGRYF. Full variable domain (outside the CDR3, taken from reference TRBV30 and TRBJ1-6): SQTIHQWPATLVQPVGSPLSLECTVEGTSNPNLYWYRQAAGRGLQLLFYSVGIGQISSEVPQNLSASRPQDRQFILSSKKLLLSDSGFYLCAWSVRTGRYFGNGTRLTVT.